Sequencing of this T cell receptor (beta chain) was carried out in a study of CD8+CD57+ T cells in acquired aplastic anemia. Overall study: Sorted CD4+ plus CD8+ cells gave DNA averaging about 3.2 ug.

This clonotype was recorded at least ten times. The antigen is not known. The sequenced patients had an expansion of CD8+CD57+ cells seen by flow cytometry. The study sampled blood from patients who had received no therapy. Profiling that covered TCR beta VDJ and CDR3 relied on genomic DNA as its template. MiXCR, run by TCRdb on the reads, gives a single entry per CDR3 protein. Here the sample spans 130,000 or so distinct CDR3 sequences, about 43% being singletons. Whole-study results and caveats: For CD8+ Simpson's diversity, patients and controls showed no significant difference. Around 27 sequences, all CD8+ CDR3, were shared between patients and controls.

Trimming left V 4 bases short and J 8 bases short, with 10 bases between. Germline-derived CDR1 and CDR2 are SGHRS and YFSETQ. This CDR3 has 12 residues. Sequencing input: sorted CD4+, CD8+, or CD8+CD57+ T cells (not recorded which) from PBMCs. The receptor was derived from a human donor with aplastic anemia. The chain recombines TRBV5-1 with TRBJ2-1, with D perhaps TRBD1 (6 bases). The CDR3 is CASSPGVDEQFF. The CDR3 DNA is TGCGCCAGCAGCCCAGGGGTCGATGAGCAGTTCTTC.